This entry lists 11 T cell receptor beta chains sequenced from one sample in a study of patients with pleural tuberculosis. TCRdb recomputed calls from the reads with MiXCR, one row per CDR3 protein. The sample records about 29,000 distinct CDR3 sequences, about 18% being singletons. The sequenced sample was peripheral blood. The source of these receptors is a human donor with pleural tuberculosis.

Ten or more counts support this clonotype. J is TRBJ2-7 and V is TRBV6-1; 10 bases are a match to TRBD1. Germline V gene lookup returns CDR1 MNHNS and CDR2 SASEGT. Unmatched junction bases numbered 6, after V lost 6 bases and J lost 4 bases. This CDR3 is 14 amino acids long. CDR3 in amino acids: CASSEGQGMYEQYF. In DNA form, the CDR3 reads TGTGCCAGCAGCGAGGGACAGGGGATGTACGAGCAGTACTTC.

The chain combines TRBV11-1 with TRBJ2-3; TRBD2 aligns across 10 bases. The CDR3 length is 15 residues. V lost 3 bases and J lost 6; bases outside the gene matches: 6. CDR1 is SGHAT, CDR2 FQDESV, per germline (reference sequence). CDR3 sequence (DNA): TGTGCCAGCAGCTTCCGAGCGGGAGGGCCGGATACGCAGTATTTT. Its protein product is CASSFRAGGPDTQYF. Based on the CDR3 plus reference TRBV11-1 and TRBJ2-3, the full variable domain is EAEVAQSPRYKITEKSQAVAFWCDPISGHATLYWYRQILGQGPELLVQFQDESVVDDSQLPKDRFSAERLKGVDSTLKIQPAELGDSAMYLCASSFRAGGPDTQYFGPGTRLTVL.

This clonotype was seen at least ten times. The gene calls are TRBV28 and TRBJ2-5, with 8 bases that match TRBD1. The CDR3 extends over 15 amino acids. Germline loops: CDR1 MDHEN, CDR2 SYDVKM. The ends lost 5 bases at V and 2 bases at J; junction bases unmatched: 7. DNA of the CDR3: TGTGCCAGCAGTCTTCGCGGACAGGGACAAGAGACCCAGTACTTC. This sequence encodes CASSLRGQGQETQYF. Using reference TRBV28 and TRBJ2-5 for the parts outside the CDR3, the full variable domain is DVKVTQSSRYLVKRTGEKVFLECVQDMDHENMFWYRQDPGLGLRLIYFSYDVKMKEKGDIPEGYSVSREKKERFSLILESASTNQTSMYLCASSLRGQGQETQYFGPGTRLLVL.

J is TRBJ2-7 and V is TRBV5-6; D may be TRBD2 (6 bases). The CDR3 length is 13 residues. V was clipped by 5 bases and J by 1 base, with 10 bases between them. Germline V lookup: CDR1 SGHDT, CDR2 YYEEEE. The CDR3 DNA follows: TGTGCCAGCAGACCCGGGGGTTCCTACGAGCAGTACTTC. Encoded protein: CASRPGGSYEQYF.

This clonotype has ten or more counts. CDR3 DNA: TGTGCCAGTAGTATAGATAACGACGGGACCAACTATGGCTACACCTTC. It yields the protein CASSIDNDGTNYGYTF. This sequence joins TRBV19 and TRBJ1-2; maybe TRBD1 (5 bases). Germline CDR1 and CDR2: LNHDA and SQIVND (reference sequence). This CDR3 contains 16 residues. The V end lost 0 bases, the J end lost 2 bases, and 13 bases lay between the germline ends.

This clonotype was seen ten or more times. The gene calls are TRBV20-1 and TRBJ2-1; D possibly corresponds to TRBD1 (7 bases). Per germline, CDR1 DFQATT and CDR2 SNEGSKA (reference sequence). Trimming removed 5 bases at V and 6 bases at J, with 17 bases between. The CDR3 is made up of 14 amino acids. The CDR3 bases are TGCAGTGCTGAAGGTGGAGGGGGCGGCAATGAGCAGTTCTTC. Translation: CSAEGGGGGNEQFF.

This clonotype has at least ten counts. This sequence joins TRBV6-1 and TRBJ2-2, with a weak D call TRBD1 (5 bases). Trimming removed 7 bases at V and 0 bases at J, with 18 bases between. The V gene's germline CDR1 is MNHNS and CDR2 SASEGT. The CDR3 runs to 17 residues. The CDR3 region is CASTFLTGNANTGELFF. CDR3 nucleotides: TGTGCCAGCACTTTCCTTACAGGCAATGCGAACACCGGGGAGCTGTTTTTT.

This clonotype is medium-sized in the sample. The V and J genes are TRBV20-1 and TRBJ1-1; 8 bases are shared with TRBD1. After removal of 5 bases from V and 7 bases from J, the junction contained 9 bases not matched to a gene. The CDR3 is 13 residues long. Germline CDR1 reads DFQATT; CDR2 reads SNEGSKA (reference sequence). CDR3 nucleotides: TGCAGTGCTGAAAACGACAGGGGAGTTGAAGCTTTCTTT. This encodes CSAENDRGVEAFF.

Remarks on this clonotype: A read error may be the cause here, since a much bigger clone is one base away. V gene TRBV29-1 combines with J gene TRBJ1-1; D unclear. With 4 bases removed from V and 8 bases from J, the gap between germline ends came to 17 bases. Germline CDR1 SQVTM, CDR2 ANQGSEA. The CDR3 covers 13 residues. CDR3: CSVVLEMQAEAFF. Here the CDR3 DNA reads TGCAGCGTTGTACTCGAAATGCAGGCCGAAGCTTTCTTT.

This clonotype was seen repeatedly, ten times or more. The chain has TRBV29-1 and TRBJ2-5; no reliable D call. Trimming pared 3 bases from V and 1 base from J, leaving 12 bases between. This CDR3 is 14 amino acids long. The germline gives CDR1 SQVTM, CDR2 ANQGSEA. The CDR3, as DNA: TGCAGCGTTGACAGTGGCAGAACCCAAGAGACCCAGTACTTC. Residues: CSVDSGRTQETQYF.

This clonotype appeared many times. This chain links TRBV12-3 or TRBV12-4 with TRBJ2-5, with TRBD1 as a possible D gene (5 bases). V lost 6 bases, J lost 3 bases, and 14 bases lay in between. The CDR3 covers 14 residues. The CDR3, as DNA: TGTGCCAGCAGCAGTGACAGTGCGAAAGAGACCCAGTACTTC. This gives the protein CASSSDSAKETQYF.